This is a list of T cell receptor beta chains from one sample in a study of shared clonotypes between healthy human individuals. TCRdb keeps only in-frame clones here, not all; method: immunoSEQ multiplex PCR. The table shows around 690,000 clones, with about nine tenths occurring only once. The sample taken for sequencing was memory CD8+ T cells from PBMCs. All receptors come from a man aged 18 to 30 in good health. Some clones in this sample may be carry-over from other donors' samples. Each CDR3 is given with its conserved first and last residue. A D gene is named only where the DNA matches it firmly. Clone size is given for some rows only: seen once, a few or many times, or a class if the clone is expanded.

CDR3nt: TGTGCCAGCAGCCCTGGCCCCCAATACGAGCAGTACTTC; CDR3aa: CASSPGPQYEQYF; d_gene: -; v_gene: TRBV28; j_gene: TRBJ2-7; abundance: -
CDR3nt: TGTGCCAGCAGCTTTCTAGGGACGGGGAATGAGCAGTTCTTC; CDR3aa: CASSFLGTGNEQFF; d_gene: -; v_gene: TRBV27; j_gene: TRBJ2-1; abundance: -
CDR3nt: TGTGCCAGCAACCGGGCGGGAGGGGCTCGCTACGAGCAGTACTTC; CDR3aa: CASNRAGGARYEQYF; d_gene: TRBD2; v_gene: TRBV27; j_gene: TRBJ2-7; abundance: -
CDR3nt: TGTGCCAGCAGCTTCGTGGGCGGGAGCGCCTACGAGCAGTACTTC; CDR3aa: CASSFVGGSAYEQYF; d_gene: TRBD2; v_gene: TRBV7-2; j_gene: TRBJ2-7; abundance: -
CDR3nt: TGTGCCAGCAGCGTAGCTCCAGGGCCCCTCTACGAGCAGTACTTC; CDR3aa: CASSVAPGPLYEQYF; d_gene: -; v_gene: TRBV9; j_gene: TRBJ2-7; abundance: -
CDR3nt: TGTGCCAGCAGCTTAACAGGGGGAAATCAGCCCCAGCATTTT; CDR3aa: CASSLTGGNQPQHF; d_gene: TRBD1; v_gene: TRBV11-2; j_gene: TRBJ1-5; abundance: -
CDR3nt: TGTGCCAGTAGCCCTAGTATCGCTGAAGCTTTCTTT; CDR3aa: CASSPSIAEAFF; d_gene: -; v_gene: TRBV19; j_gene: TRBJ1-1; abundance: -
CDR3nt: TGTGCCAGTAGCTACCGGGACAGGGGGCGTGTAGATACGCAGTATTTT; CDR3aa: CASSYRDRGRVDTQYF; d_gene: TRBD1; v_gene: TRBV19; j_gene: TRBJ2-3; abundance: -
CDR3nt: TGTGCCAGCAGCTCCGGGAGTTACAATGAGCAGTTCTTC; CDR3aa: CASSSGSYNEQFF; d_gene: -; v_gene: TRBV7-2; j_gene: TRBJ2-1; abundance: -
CDR3nt: TGTGCCAGTAACTTCCACACTAGCAATCAGCCCCAGCATTTT; CDR3aa: CASNFHTSNQPQHF; d_gene: -; v_gene: TRBV19; j_gene: TRBJ1-5; abundance: -
CDR3nt: TGTGCCAGCAGCGTAGGAGGCAGGACGTATGAGCCCCAGCATTTT; CDR3aa: CASSVGGRTYEPQHF; d_gene: -; v_gene: TRBV9; j_gene: TRBJ1-5; abundance: -
CDR3nt: TGCGCCAGCATTCCGGATCGACAGACCAACTATGGCTACACCTTC; CDR3aa: CASIPDRQTNYGYTF; d_gene: -; v_gene: TRBV23-1; j_gene: TRBJ1-2; abundance: -
CDR3nt: TGTGCCAGCAATCCGGGACATAGCAATCAGCCCCAGCATTTT; CDR3aa: CASNPGHSNQPQHF; d_gene: -; v_gene: TRBV27; j_gene: TRBJ1-5; abundance: -
CDR3nt: TGTGCCAGTATCAATGTAGGGAGTGGGGAGCTGTTTTTT; CDR3aa: CASINVGSGELFF; d_gene: -; v_gene: TRBV19; j_gene: TRBJ2-2; abundance: -
CDR3nt: TGTGCCTGGGCGCCAGTTAGCAATCAGCCCCAGCATTTT; CDR3aa: CAWAPVSNQPQHF; d_gene: -; v_gene: TRBV30; j_gene: TRBJ1-5; abundance: -
CDR3nt: TGTGCCAGCAGTGCGATGGGGGAACTTTTATTAGATACGCAGTATTTT; CDR3aa: CASSAMGELLLDTQYF; d_gene: -; v_gene: TRBV28; j_gene: TRBJ2-3; abundance: -
CDR3nt: TGTGCCAGCAGTGCAGACAGGAGCTCTGGAAACACCATATATTTT; CDR3aa: CASSADRSSGNTIYF; d_gene: -; v_gene: TRBV6-1; j_gene: TRBJ1-3; abundance: -
CDR3nt: TGTGCCACGACTAGCGGGAGGACCTACGAGCAGTACTTC; CDR3aa: CATTSGRTYEQYF; d_gene: TRBD2; v_gene: TRBV6-1; j_gene: TRBJ2-7; abundance: many
CDR3nt: TGTGCCAGCAGCTCTAGTCGGATAAACTATGGCTACACCTTC; CDR3aa: CASSSSRINYGYTF; d_gene: -; v_gene: TRBV9; j_gene: TRBJ1-2; abundance: -
CDR3nt: TGTGCCAGTAGTACGGTCAGGGGGGTCGATGAAGCTTTCTTT; CDR3aa: CASSTVRGVDEAFF; d_gene: TRBD1; v_gene: TRBV19; j_gene: TRBJ1-1; abundance: -
CDR3nt: TGTGCCAGCTCACGGAGGCGGGGGCTCACCTACAATGAGCAGTTCTTC; CDR3aa: CASSRRRGLTYNEQFF; d_gene: -; v_gene: TRBV18; j_gene: TRBJ2-1; abundance: once
CDR3nt: TGTGCCAGTAGTATAGATTGGACATCGGGATTGAACACTGAAGCTTTCTTT; CDR3aa: CASSIDWTSGLNTEAFF; d_gene: -; v_gene: TRBV19; j_gene: TRBJ1-1; abundance: -